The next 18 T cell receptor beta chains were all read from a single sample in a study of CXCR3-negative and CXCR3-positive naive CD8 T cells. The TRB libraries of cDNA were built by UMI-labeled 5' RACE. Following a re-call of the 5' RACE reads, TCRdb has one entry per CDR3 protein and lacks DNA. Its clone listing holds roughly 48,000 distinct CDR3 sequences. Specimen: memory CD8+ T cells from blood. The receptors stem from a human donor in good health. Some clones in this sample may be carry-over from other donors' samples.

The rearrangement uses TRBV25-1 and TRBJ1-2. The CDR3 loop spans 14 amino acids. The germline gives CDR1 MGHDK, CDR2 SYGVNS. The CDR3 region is CASSPPSRNYGYTF.

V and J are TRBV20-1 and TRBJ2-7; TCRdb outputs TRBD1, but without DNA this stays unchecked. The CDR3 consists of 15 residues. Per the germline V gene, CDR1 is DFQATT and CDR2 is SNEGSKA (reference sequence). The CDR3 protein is CSAREAGQVFYEQYF.

The CDR3 sequence is CASSLGLEAFF. The chain recombines TRBV5-1 with TRBJ1-1. This CDR3 contains 11 residues. CDR1 and CDR2 from the germline V gene are SGHRS and YFSETQ.

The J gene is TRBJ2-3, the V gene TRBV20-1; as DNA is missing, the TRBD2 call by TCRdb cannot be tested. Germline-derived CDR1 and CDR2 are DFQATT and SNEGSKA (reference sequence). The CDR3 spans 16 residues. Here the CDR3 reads CSAEAFLAGAADTQYF.

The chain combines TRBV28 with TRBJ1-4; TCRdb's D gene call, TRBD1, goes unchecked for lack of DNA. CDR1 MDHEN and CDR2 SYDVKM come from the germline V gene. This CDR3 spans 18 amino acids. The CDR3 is CASSQKQGAVYLGEKLFF. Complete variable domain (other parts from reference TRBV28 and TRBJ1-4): DVKVTQSSRYLVKRTGEKVFLECVQDMDHENMFWYRQDPGLGLRLIYFSYDVKMKEKGDIPEGYSVSREKKERFSLILESASTNQTSMYLCASSQKQGAVYLGEKLFFGSGTQLSVL.

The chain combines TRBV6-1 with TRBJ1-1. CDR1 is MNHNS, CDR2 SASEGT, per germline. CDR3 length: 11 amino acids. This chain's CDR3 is CAIEGNTEAFF.

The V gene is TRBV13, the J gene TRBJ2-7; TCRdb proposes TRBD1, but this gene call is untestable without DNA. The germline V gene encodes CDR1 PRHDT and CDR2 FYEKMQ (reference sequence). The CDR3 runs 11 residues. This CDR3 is CASSAPYEQYF.

This CDR3 is CASSLGRAPGGHTQYF. The V call is TRBV7-8, the J call TRBJ2-3; TCRdb's D call, TRBD1, is unchecked because there is no DNA. CDR3 size: 16 residues. Germline V CDR1 and CDR2: SGHVS, FQNEAQ.

The CDR3 loop is CASSFVAGVFGETQYF. This chain links TRBV27 with TRBJ2-5; TCRdb's D gene call, TRBD2, goes unchecked for lack of DNA. The CDR3 covers 16 residues. Germline CDR1 is MNHEY and CDR2 is SMNVEV (reference sequence).

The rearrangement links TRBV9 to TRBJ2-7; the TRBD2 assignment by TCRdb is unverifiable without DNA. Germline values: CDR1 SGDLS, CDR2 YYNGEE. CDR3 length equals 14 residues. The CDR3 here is CASSESGILDEQYF.

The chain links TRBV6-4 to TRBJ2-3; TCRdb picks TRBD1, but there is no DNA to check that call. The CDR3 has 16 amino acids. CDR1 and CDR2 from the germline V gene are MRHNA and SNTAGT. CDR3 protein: CASSPQAGDHTDTQYF.

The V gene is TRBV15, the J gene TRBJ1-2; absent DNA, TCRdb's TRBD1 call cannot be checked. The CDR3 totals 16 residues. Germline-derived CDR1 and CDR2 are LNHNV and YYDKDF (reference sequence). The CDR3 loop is CATSPQRGPRHYGYTF.

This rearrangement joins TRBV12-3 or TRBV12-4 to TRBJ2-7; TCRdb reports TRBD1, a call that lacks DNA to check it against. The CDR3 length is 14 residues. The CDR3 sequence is CASSPGQGSGEQYF.

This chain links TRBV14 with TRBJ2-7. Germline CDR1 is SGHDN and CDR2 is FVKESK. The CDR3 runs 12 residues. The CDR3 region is CASSQNRYEQYF. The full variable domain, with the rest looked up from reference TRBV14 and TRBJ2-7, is EAGVTQFPSHSVIEKGQTVTLRCDPISGHDNLYWYRRVMGKEIKFLLHFVKESKQDESGMPNNRFLAERTGGTYSTLKVQPAELEDSGVYFCASSQNRYEQYFGPGTRLTVT.

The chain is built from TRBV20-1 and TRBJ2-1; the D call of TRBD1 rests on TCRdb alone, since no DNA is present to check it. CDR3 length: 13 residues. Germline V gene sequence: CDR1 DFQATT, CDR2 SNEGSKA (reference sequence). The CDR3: CSASGGSYNEQFF.

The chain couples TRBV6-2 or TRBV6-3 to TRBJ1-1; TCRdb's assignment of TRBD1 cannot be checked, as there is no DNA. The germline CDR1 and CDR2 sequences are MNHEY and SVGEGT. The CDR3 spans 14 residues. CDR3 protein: CASSEPWENTEAFF.

The CDR3 is CASSQDGGEQFF. This rearrangement joins TRBV4-3 to TRBJ2-1; TCRdb returns TRBD2, unconfirmable since there is no DNA. The CDR3 has 12 amino acids. CDR1 is LGHNA and CDR2 is YSLEER in the germline V gene.

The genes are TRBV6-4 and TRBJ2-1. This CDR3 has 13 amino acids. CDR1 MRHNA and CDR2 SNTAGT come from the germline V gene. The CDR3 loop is CASSDSEVNEQFF.